This is a list of T cell receptor beta chains from one sample in a study of Ad26.COV2.S vaccination and SARS-CoV-2 variants. Only in-frame clones appear in the TCRdb table, and some are missing; sequencing was by immunoSEQ multiplex PCR. This table has around 320,000 clones, around four fifths appearing once. The sample in question was peripheral blood, obtained in a trial of Ad26.COV2.S vaccine versus placebo. These receptors came from a person between 18 and 59 years old who received the Ad26.COV2.S COVID-19 vaccine or a placebo. Each CDR3 is given with its conserved first and last residue. Each record gives: V gene, clone size, J gene, CDR3 protein. Some rows mark clone size as missing; the rest say once, few, many or name a class of expanded clone.

>TRBV15|-|TRBJ2-6
CATSRGGQFMSGANVLTF
>TRBV7-9|-|TRBJ2-7
CASSPKDRNYEQYF
>TRBV5-1|-|TRBJ1-1
CASSLEYRGRVGNTEAFF
>TRBV6-5|-|TRBJ2-3
CASTRAGHTDTQYF
>TRBV3-1/TRBV3-2|once|TRBJ1-2
CASSRKGGGFGYGYTF
>TRBV2|-|TRBJ1-1
CASSGQGNTEAFF
>TRBV19|-|TRBJ2-3
CASSPGTRASQDTQYF
>TRBV3-1/TRBV3-2|-|TRBJ2-7
CASSQGASEQYF
>TRBV6-5|-|TRBJ2-6
CASSLVRTLANVLTF
>TRBV3-1/TRBV3-2|few|TRBJ2-3
CASSQDMTLSRTQYF
>TRBV30|-|TRBJ2-6
CAGDSSGANVLTF
>TRBV10-3|-|TRBJ1-1
CAISDQRETEAFF
>TRBV10-3|-|TRBJ2-2
CAISGGGNTGELFF
>TRBV9|-|TRBJ1-5
CASSKNPYGNQPQHF
>TRBV6-1|-|TRBJ1-2
CASSENDSQGGYTF
>TRBV3-1/TRBV3-2|-|TRBJ2-6
CASSQVRDGANVLTF
>TRBV4-1|-|TRBJ2-5
CASSQLFMGGKTQYF
>TRBV6-5|-|TRBJ1-1
CASSHSGAVPEAFF
>TRBV7-9|-|TRBJ1-2
CASSLAGSHSNYGYTF
>TRBV27|-|TRBJ1-4
CASSLSNGAVQGKLFF
>TRBV19|-|TRBJ1-4
CASSDTPGSNEKLFF
>TRBV28|-|TRBJ2-5
CASSQGTGLFGETQYF
>TRBV7-9|-|TRBJ1-1
CASSIDTGEAFF
>TRBV6-5|-|TRBJ2-3
CASTTVDRVAQYF
>TRBV29-1|-|TRBJ1-1
CSARGPNTEAFF
>TRBV10-3|-|TRBJ1-6
CATRDRNSPLHF
>TRBV14|-|TRBJ2-1
CASSNSYNEQFF
>TRBV4-2|-|TRBJ1-1
CASSQVPARNTEAFF
>TRBV23-1|-|TRBJ1-3
CASNLTGSGNTIYF
>TRBV27|-|TRBJ2-1
CASSFRTSGGFNEQFF
>TRBV4-2|-|TRBJ2-1
CASSQVFTRGGWNEQFF
>TRBV5-1|-|TRBJ2-3
CASSSQGWDTDTQYF
>TRBV19|-|TRBJ1-5
CASSIVPGADIPPQHF
>TRBV6-5|-|TRBJ2-7
CASSYRAGGYEQYF
>TRBV6-5|once|TRBJ2-7
CASSLSGTLSEQYF
>TRBV28|-|TRBJ2-5
CASSVSETQYF
>TRBV18|-|TRBJ1-1
CASSPLQLTASTEAFF
>TRBV2|-|TRBJ2-2
CASSGPGGANTGELFF
>TRBV6-5|-|TRBJ2-7
CASSELLNSYEQYF
>TRBV6-1|-|TRBJ2-7
CASSEFQILSEQYF
>TRBV24-1|once|TRBJ2-1
CATSDTAGGGYNEQFF
>TRBV5-1|-|TRBJ2-7
CASSPLGGESYEQYF
>TRBV7-2|-|TRBJ1-2
CASSLPAINSYTF
>TRBV18|-|TRBJ1-1
CASSIGTGGTEAFF
>TRBV10-2|-|TRBJ1-2
CASGEAGATSGYTF
>TRBV5-6|-|TRBJ2-7
CASRAMGGDRAYEQYF
>TRBV5-6|-|TRBJ2-7
CASSPLPGTGAYEQYF
>TRBV6-1|once|TRBJ1-6
CASSSTGNNSPLHF
>TRBV2|-|TRBJ1-3
CASTDIVFSGNTIYF
>TRBV4-1|-|TRBJ1-1
CASSQLTGTGGERTEAFF
>TRBV11-2|-|TRBJ1-5
CASSLMVNQPQHF
>TRBV4-1|-|TRBJ1-1
CASSQVKSATEAFF
>TRBV9|-|TRBJ2-2
CASSVATGRSTGELFF